This section outlines one T cell receptor (beta chain) sequence together with its context. This specimen comes from a study of cytomegalovirus exposure and HLA in healthy donors. With 60 Vbeta and 13 Jbeta primers, the PCR was carried out. Measured with immunoSEQ multiplex PCR; TCRdb has only the in-frame clones, and not every one. The data show some 88,000 clones, approximately 57% seen once. The CDR3 extends over 15 amino acids. CDR1 MGHDK and CDR2 SYGVNS come from the germline V gene. The V and J ends lost 0 bases and 0 bases respectively, with 7 bases between them. The TCR sequence derives from a woman in her 30s in good health and CMV-seronegative. The chain employs TRBV25-1 and TRBJ2-3; no clear D gene. The sample consisted of PBMCs. The CDR3 coding sequence is TGTGCCAGCAGTGAATACCCCTCGAGCACAGATACGCAGTATTTT. Translated: CASSEYPSSTDTQYF.